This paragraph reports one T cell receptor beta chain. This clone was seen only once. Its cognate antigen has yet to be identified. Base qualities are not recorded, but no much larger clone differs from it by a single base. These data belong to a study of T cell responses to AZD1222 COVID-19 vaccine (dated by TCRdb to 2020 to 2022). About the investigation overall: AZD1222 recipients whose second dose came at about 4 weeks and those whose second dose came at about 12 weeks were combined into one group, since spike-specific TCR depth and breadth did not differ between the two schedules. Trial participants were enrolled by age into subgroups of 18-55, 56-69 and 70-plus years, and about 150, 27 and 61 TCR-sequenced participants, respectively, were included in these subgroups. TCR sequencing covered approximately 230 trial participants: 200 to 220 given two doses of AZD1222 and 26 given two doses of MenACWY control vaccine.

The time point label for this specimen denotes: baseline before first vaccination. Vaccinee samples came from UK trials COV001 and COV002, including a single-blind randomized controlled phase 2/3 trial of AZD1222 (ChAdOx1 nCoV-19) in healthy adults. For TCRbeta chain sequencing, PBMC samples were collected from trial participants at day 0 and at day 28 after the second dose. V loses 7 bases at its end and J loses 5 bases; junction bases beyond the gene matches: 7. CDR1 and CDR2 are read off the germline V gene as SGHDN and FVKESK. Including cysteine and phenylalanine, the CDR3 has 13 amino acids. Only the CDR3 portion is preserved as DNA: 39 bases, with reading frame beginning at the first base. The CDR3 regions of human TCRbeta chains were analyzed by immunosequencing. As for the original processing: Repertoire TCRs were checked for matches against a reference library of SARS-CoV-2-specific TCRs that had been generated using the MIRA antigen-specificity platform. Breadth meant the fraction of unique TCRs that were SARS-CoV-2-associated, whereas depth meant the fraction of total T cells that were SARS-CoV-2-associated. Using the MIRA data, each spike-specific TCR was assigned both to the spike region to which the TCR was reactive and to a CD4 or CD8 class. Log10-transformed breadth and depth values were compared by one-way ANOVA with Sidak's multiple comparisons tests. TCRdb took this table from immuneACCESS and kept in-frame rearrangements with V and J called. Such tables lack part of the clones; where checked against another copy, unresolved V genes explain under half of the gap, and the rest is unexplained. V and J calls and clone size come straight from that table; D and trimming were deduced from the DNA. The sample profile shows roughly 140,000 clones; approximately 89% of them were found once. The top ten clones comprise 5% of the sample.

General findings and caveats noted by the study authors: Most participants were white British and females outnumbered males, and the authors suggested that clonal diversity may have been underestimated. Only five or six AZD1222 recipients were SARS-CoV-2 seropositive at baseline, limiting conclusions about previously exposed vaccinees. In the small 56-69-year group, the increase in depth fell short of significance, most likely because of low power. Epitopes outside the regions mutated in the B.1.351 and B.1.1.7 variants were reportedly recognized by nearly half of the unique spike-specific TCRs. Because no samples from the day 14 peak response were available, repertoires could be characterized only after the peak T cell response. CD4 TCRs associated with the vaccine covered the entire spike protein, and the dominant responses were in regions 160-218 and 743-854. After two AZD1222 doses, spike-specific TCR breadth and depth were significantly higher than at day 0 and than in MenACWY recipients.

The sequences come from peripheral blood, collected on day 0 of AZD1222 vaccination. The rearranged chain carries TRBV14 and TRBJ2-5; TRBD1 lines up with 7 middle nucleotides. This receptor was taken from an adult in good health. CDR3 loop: CASTRQGGETQYF. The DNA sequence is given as TGTGCCAGCACTAGACAGGGCGGGGAGACCCAGTACTTC.